Following are 32 T cell receptor beta chains from one sample sequenced in a study of human T cells and chemical hapten exposure. A single record per CDR3 protein comes from TCRdb applying MiXCR to the RACE reads. Of around 130,000 distinct CDR3 sequences in the sample, more than 7.5% are singletons; the top ten hold roughly 2%. Sample time point: healthy volunteer bleed at 2 weeks. Unfractionated whole blood yielded total RNA. The source material was whole blood. These receptors were taken from a male donor in good health. Some clones in this sample may be carry-over from other donors' samples.

This clonotype has more than one count but fewer than ten. The chain joins TRBV5-1 to TRBJ1-4; no reliable D call. The CDR3 extends over 14 amino acids. V dropped 0 bases and J dropped 4 bases, with 7 bases sitting between them. Germline CDR1 reads SGHRS; CDR2 reads YFSETQ. CDR3: CASSLVGVNEKLFF. The CDR3 DNA reads as TGCGCCAGCAGCTTGGTCGGAGTTAATGAAAAACTGTTTTTT. The whole variable domain, filled in from reference TRBV5-1 and TRBJ1-4, reads KAGVTQTPRYLIKTRGQQVTLSCSPISGHRSVSWYQQTPGQGLQFLFEYFSETQRNKGNFPGRFSGRQFSNSRSEMNVSTLELGDSALYLCASSLVGVNEKLFFGSGTQLSVL.

V and J are TRBV3-1 and TRBJ1-2; 8 positions match TRBD1. The germline gives CDR1 LGHDT, CDR2 YNNKEL (reference sequence). The CDR3 length is 14 residues. The junction had 4 bases not matched to a gene; V was cut back by 0 bases and J by 7 bases. The CDR3 reads CASSQEAGGSGYTF. The CDR3 region has the DNA TGTGCCAGCAGCCAAGAGGCAGGGGGCTCTGGCTACACCTTC.

The J gene is TRBJ2-3, the V gene TRBV20-1, with 16 nucleotides matching TRBD2. Trimming removed 1 base from V and 0 bases from J; junction bases left unmatched: 10. Per germline, CDR1 DFQATT and CDR2 SNEGSKA (reference sequence). This CDR3 is 20 amino acids long. CDR3 sequence (DNA): TGCAGTGCTAGAGGGACGCCGGGACTAGCGGGAGGGGTGAGCACAGATACGCAGTATTTT. Its translation is CSARGTPGLAGGVSTDTQYF.

This clonotype was detected only a few times. V usage is TRBV12-5 and J usage is TRBJ2-4; 7 bases line up with TRBD2. This CDR3 region has 18 residues. V was pared by 2 bases and J by 0 bases, with 10 bases of the junction left unmatched. The germline gives CDR1 LGHNT, CDR2 FRNRAP. CDR3 residues: CASGLWGGLPLAKNIQYF. For the CDR3, the DNA is TGTGCTAGTGGTTTGTGGGGGGGACTACCCCTAGCCAAAAACATTCAGTACTTC.

This chain connects TRBV20-1 to TRBJ2-7; TRBD1 might be the D (5 bases). V lost 3 bases to trimming and J lost 0 bases, with 15 bases between them. Germline values: CDR1 DFQATT, CDR2 SNEGSKA (reference sequence). The CDR3 sequence is 15 residues long. CDR3 coding DNA: TGCAGTGCTAGTGTCCCGACAGTGAACTCCTACGAGCAGTACTTC. It encodes CSASVPTVNSYEQYF.

This clonotype came up a few times. The chain joins TRBV10-3 to TRBJ2-5; D is possibly TRBD1 (6 bases). Germline assignment: CDR1 ENHRY and CDR2 SYGVKD. This CDR3 contains 17 residues. V was shortened by 0 bases and J by 2 bases, with 16 bases between the two germline ends. In DNA, the CDR3 is TGTGCCATCAGTGAGTCGAAAACAGGGCAGGGTCAAGAGACCCAGTACTTC. This encodes CAISESKTGQGQETQYF.

V and J are TRBV5-1 and TRBJ2-3; 7 bases match TRBD1. V gave up 0 bases and J gave up 2 bases; unmatched junction bases: 6. The germline CDR1 and CDR2 sequences are SGHRS and YFSETQ. This CDR3 has 16 residues. CDR3 DNA: TGCGCCAGCAGCTTGGAGGGGGCCGCCTACACAGATACGCAGTATTTT. This translates into CASSLEGAAYTDTQYF.

This sequence joins TRBV7-2 and TRBJ1-1; D may be TRBD1 (5 bases). This CDR3 has 17 residues. CDR1 is SGHTA, CDR2 FQGNSA, per germline. The V end was cut by 6 bases, the J end by 4 bases, with 24 bases between. The CDR3 coding sequence is TGTGCCAGCAGACTAAGGAACGGACCCCTCGGGACCACTGAAGCTTTCTTT. This translates into CASRLRNGPLGTTEAFF.

This clonotype showed up just a few times. This rearrangement joins TRBV29-1 to TRBJ2-5; D is tentatively TRBD1 or TRBD2 (5 bases each). CDR1 and CDR2 (germline): SQVTM, ANQGSEA. V was shortened by 2 bases and J by 1 base, with 14 bases between the two germline ends. This CDR3 contains 15 residues. In DNA form, the CDR3 reads TGCAGCGTTGAAAGTTCCACGGGACCCCAAGAGACCCAGTACTTC. Translated, it gives CSVESSTGPQETQYF.

V gene TRBV11-2 combines with J gene TRBJ2-2; D is unclear. Trimming took 1 base from V and 6 from J, leaving 3 bases between them. The CDR3 sequence is 12 residues long. CDR1 and CDR2 from the germline V gene are SGHAT and FQNNGV. Written as DNA, the CDR3 is TGTGCCAGCAGCTTAGGGGCCGGGGAGCTGTTTTTT. It specifies CASSLGAGELFF. The full variable domain, rest sourced from reference TRBV11-2 and TRBJ2-2, is EAGVAQSPRYKIIEKRQSVAFWCNPISGHATLYWYQQILGQGPKLLIQFQNNGVVDDSQLPKDRFSAERLKGVDSTLKIQPAKLEDSAVYLCASSLGAGELFFGEGSRLTVL.

Ten or more counts support this clonotype. The chain has TRBV29-1 and TRBJ2-1; TRBD2 matches at 8 bases. The CDR3 sequence is 15 residues long. Trimming took 4 bases from V and 6 from J; bases not matched to a gene: 11. From germline, CDR1 is SQVTM and CDR2 ANQGSEA. Here the CDR3 DNA reads TGCAGCGTTGTATCGGGGGGGGTTGGTACCAATGAGCAGTTCTTC. Protein product: CSVVSGGVGTNEQFF.

This clonotype came up a few times. Here the CDR3 reads CASNNPGREGGQPQHF. CDR3 bases: TGTGCCAGCAACAATCCGGGCAGGGAGGGTGGTCAGCCCCAGCATTTT. The J gene is TRBJ1-5, the V gene TRBV6-2 or TRBV6-3; D is perhaps TRBD1 (5 bases). The germline V gene has CDR1 MNHEY and CDR2 SVGEGT. The CDR3 totals 16 residues. Deletions cut 7 bases from V and 6 bases from J, with 22 bases between.

V is TRBV11-1 and J is TRBJ1-1; no reliable D call. Germline CDR1 is SGHAT and CDR2 is FQDESV (reference sequence). This CDR3 spans 13 amino acids. V lost 8 bases, J lost 6 bases, and 16 bases lay in between. The CDR3 DNA follows: TGTGCCAGCCTGTCGGAACCATGGGCTGAAGCTTTCTTT. This encodes CASLSEPWAEAFF.

The rearrangement links TRBV4-1 to TRBJ2-1, with D maybe TRBD2 (5 bases). Trimming removed 1 base at V and 6 bases at J, with 10 bases between. This CDR3 has 14 residues. Germline CDR1 MGHRA, CDR2 YSYEKL. The CDR3 nucleotides read TGCGCCAGCAGCCAAGGGGCTAGCCTCAATGAGCAGTTCTTC. This gives the protein CASSQGASLNEQFF.

This sequence joins TRBV4-2 and TRBJ1-1; the D gene is possibly TRBD1 (5 bases). Germline CDR1 LGHNA, CDR2 YNFKEQ. The V gene lost 1 base and the J gene lost 1 base, with 7 bases spanning the gap. This CDR3 is built from 14 residues. As DNA, the CDR3 is TGTGCCAGCAGCCAAGTTAGGGGGAACACTGAAGCTTTCTTT. Encoded protein: CASSQVRGNTEAFF.

This clonotype came up many times. The chain employs TRBV2 and TRBJ2-7, with 15 bases lining up with TRBD2. Germline-derived CDR1 and CDR2 are SNHLY and FYNNEI. V shed 4 bases, J shed 3 bases, and the junction held 13 bases outside the gene matches. This CDR3 has 19 residues. CDR3 loop: CASSGRPGLAGGPNYEQYF. For the CDR3, the DNA is TGTGCCAGCAGTGGACGACCCGGACTAGCGGGAGGGCCTAACTACGAGCAGTACTTC.

A few counts support this clonotype. The CDR3 protein is CASSVIRGRKGEAFF. In DNA, the CDR3 is TGTGCCAGCAGCGTGATCAGGGGGCGCAAAGGTGAAGCTTTCTTT. V gene TRBV5-5 combines with J gene TRBJ1-1, with 8 bases lining up with TRBD1. Germline lookup yields CDR1 SGHKS and CDR2 YYEKEE (reference sequence). V shed 4 bases and J 7 bases; nucleotides not matched to a gene: 12. The CDR3 totals 15 residues.

The chain joins TRBV19 to TRBJ2-1; no clear D gene. V lost 5 bases to trimming and J lost 8 bases, with 7 bases between them. The V gene's germline CDR1 is LNHDA and CDR2 SQIVND (reference sequence). There are 11 residues in the CDR3. This CDR3 is CASSPGYEQFF. The CDR3 DNA follows: TGTGCCAGTAGTCCTGGGTATGAGCAGTTCTTC.

This chain connects TRBV11-2 to TRBJ2-7; the D call may be TRBD1 or TRBD2 (5 bases each). Looked up from germline, CDR1 is SGHAT and CDR2 is FQNNGV. V was shortened by 3 bases and J by 3 bases, with 15 bases between the two germline ends. The CDR3 consists of 15 residues. The CDR3 reads CASSLGTGPNYEQYF. In DNA form, the CDR3 reads TGTGCCAGCAGCTTGGGGACCGGGCCCAACTACGAGCAGTACTTC.

This clonotype appeared many times. The V and J genes are TRBV20-1 and TRBJ1-4, with D possibly matching TRBD1 (6 bases). Germline V gene lookup returns CDR1 DFQATT and CDR2 SNEGSKA (reference sequence). V was trimmed by 6 bases and J by 4 bases, leaving 12 bases between them. CDR3 length equals 13 residues. The CDR3 protein is CSAGGQVNEKLFF. For the CDR3, the DNA is TGCAGTGCCGGGGGGCAGGTTAATGAAAAACTGTTTTTT.

The genes are TRBV30 and TRBJ2-1; no reliable D call. The CDR3 has 12 residues. V was shortened by 1 base and J by 5 bases, with 6 bases between the two germline ends. Germline values: CDR1 GTSNPN, CDR2 SVGIG (reference sequence). The CDR3 DNA reads as TGTGCCTGGAGTGGACTCAACAATGAGCAGTTCTTC. This codes for CAWSGLNNEQFF.

This clonotype was recorded many times. The gene calls are TRBV12-3 or TRBV12-4 and TRBJ1-1; 7 bases align to TRBD1. The ends lost 4 bases at V and 3 bases at J; junction bases unmatched: 2. The CDR3 totals 13 residues. The CDR3 nucleotides are TGTGCCAGCAGTTCTACAGGGGACACTGAAGCTTTCTTT. Protein product: CASSSTGDTEAFF.

The CDR3 DNA follows: TGTGCCAGCAGCCCCGGGACTAGCGGGAGGTACCTCTACAATGAGCAGTTCTTC. Protein sequence: CASSPGTSGRYLYNEQFF. The genes are TRBV7-2 and TRBJ2-1; 15 bases are shared with TRBD2. Germline lookup yields CDR1 SGHTA and CDR2 FQGNSA. V lost 5 bases to trimming and J lost 3 bases; unmatched junction nucleotides: 8. This CDR3 is 18 amino acids long.

This clonotype came up a few times. DNA of the CDR3: TGTGCCAGTAGTATGGGCAGGGTAGGCACTGAAGCTTTCTTT. Its translation: CASSMGRVGTEAFF. The chain joins TRBV19 to TRBJ1-1; possibly TRBD1 for D (5 bases). The CDR3 spans 14 residues. CDR1 and CDR2 (germline): LNHDA, SQIVND (reference sequence). Trimming stripped 3 bases from V and 4 bases from J, with 12 bases between.

V usage is TRBV29-1 and J usage is TRBJ2-7; D is perhaps TRBD2 (7 bases). The CDR3 has 13 amino acids. CDR1 and CDR2 (germline): SQVTM, ANQGSEA. V lost 6 bases and J 0 bases, leaving 12 bases between the germline ends. CDR3 protein: CSVGGALSYEQYF. Here the CDR3 DNA reads TGCAGCGTGGGGGGGGCCCTCTCCTACGAGCAGTACTTC.

The chain uses TRBV25-1 and TRBJ1-2; D unclear. Trimming took off 0 bases at V and 5 bases at J, with 22 bases between the two ends. The CDR3 is 18 residues long. Germline V CDR1 and CDR2: MGHDK, SYGVNS. The CDR3 DNA is TGTGCCAGCAGTGAATACCCCGGTACCGACCTCCCCTTATATGGCTACACCTTC. This sequence encodes CASSEYPGTDLPLYGYTF.

This clonotype appeared once. V and J are TRBV27 and TRBJ2-7; tentatively, D is TRBD1 (6 bases). This CDR3 has 19 residues. In germline, CDR1 is MNHEY, CDR2 SMNVEV (reference sequence). V was clipped by 2 bases and J by 3 bases, with 26 bases between them. The CDR3 nucleotides read TGTGCCAGCAGTTTAAAAGTGGCAGGGGTGCTTACCAACAACTACGAGCAGTACTTC. This gives the protein CASSLKVAGVLTNNYEQYF.

This clonotype was counted between two and nine times. V is TRBV12-5 and J is TRBJ2-2; 7 positions match TRBD1. The J segment lost 2 bases and the V segment lost 6 bases, leaving 9 bases of the junction unmatched. The CDR3 is made up of 16 amino acids. Germline V gene sequence: CDR1 LGHNT, CDR2 FRNRAP. CDR3 sequence: CASGPGQVVNTGELFF. CDR3 coding DNA: TGTGCTAGTGGCCCAGGACAGGTCGTTAACACCGGGGAGCTGTTTTTT.

The chain has TRBV18 and TRBJ1-1; the match to TRBD1 covers 8 bases. Per germline, CDR1 KGHSH and CDR2 LQKENI. CDR3 length: 13 residues. V lost 4 bases, J lost 4 bases, and 2 bases stayed unmatched. CDR3: CASSLGQATEAFF. The CDR3 DNA reads as TGTGCCAGCTCACTGGGACAGGCCACTGAAGCTTTCTTT.

This clonotype came up a few times. The rearrangement links TRBV7-8 to TRBJ2-3, with 12 bases identical to TRBD2. Losses at the gene ends were 2 bases for V and 5 bases for J; bases not matched to a gene: 8. Germline CDR1 and CDR2: SGHVS and FQNEAQ. The CDR3 has 17 residues. The CDR3 protein is CASSLSPTSGSGDTQYF. In DNA form, the CDR3 reads TGTGCCAGCAGCTTATCCCCGACTAGCGGGAGTGGAGATACGCAGTATTTT.

This clonotype was detected many times. This chain connects TRBV20-1 to TRBJ2-2, with D perhaps matching TRBD1 (6 bases). V gave up 0 bases and J gave up 3 bases, with 11 bases separating them. The CDR3 covers 15 residues. CDR1 DFQATT and CDR2 SNEGSKA come from the germline V gene (reference sequence). The chain's CDR3 is CSARDVGADTGELFF. The CDR3, as DNA: TGCAGTGCTAGAGATGTGGGGGCGGACACCGGGGAGCTGTTTTTT.

V usage is TRBV18 and J usage is TRBJ2-6, with D perhaps TRBD1 or TRBD2 (5 bases each). CDR1 and CDR2 from the germline V gene are KGHSH and LQKENI. The CDR3 spans 16 residues. With 0 bases removed from V and 0 bases from J, the gap between germline ends came to 6 bases. CDR3 nucleotide sequence: TGTGCCAGCTCACCACCGAGGGGCTCTGGGGCCAACGTCCTGACTTTC. Its protein is CASSPPRGSGANVLTF.